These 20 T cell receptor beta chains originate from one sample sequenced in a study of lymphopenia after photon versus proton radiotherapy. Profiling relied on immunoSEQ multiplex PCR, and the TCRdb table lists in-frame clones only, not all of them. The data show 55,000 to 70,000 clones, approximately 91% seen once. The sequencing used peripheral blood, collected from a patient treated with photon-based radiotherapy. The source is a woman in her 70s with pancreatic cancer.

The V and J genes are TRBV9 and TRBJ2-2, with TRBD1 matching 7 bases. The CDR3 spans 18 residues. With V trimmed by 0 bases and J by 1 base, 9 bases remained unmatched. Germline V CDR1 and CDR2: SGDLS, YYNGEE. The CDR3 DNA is TGTGCCAGCAGCGTAGGTCCGGGACAGCCATTGAACACCGGGGAGCTGTTTTTT. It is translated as CASSVGPGQPLNTGELFF.

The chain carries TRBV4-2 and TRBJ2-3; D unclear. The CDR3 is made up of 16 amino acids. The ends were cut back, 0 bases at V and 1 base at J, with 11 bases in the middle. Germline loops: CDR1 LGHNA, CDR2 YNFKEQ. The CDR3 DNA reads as TGTGCCAGCAGCCAAGAAGGCGGTCTACGCACAGATACGCAGTATTTT. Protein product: CASSQEGGLRTDTQYF.

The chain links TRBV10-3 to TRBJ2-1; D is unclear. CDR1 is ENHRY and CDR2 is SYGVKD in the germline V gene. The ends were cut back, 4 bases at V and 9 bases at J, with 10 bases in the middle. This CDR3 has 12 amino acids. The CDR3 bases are TGTGCCATCAGTGGTAACCAACGTGAGCAGTTCTTC. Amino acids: CAISGNQREQFF.

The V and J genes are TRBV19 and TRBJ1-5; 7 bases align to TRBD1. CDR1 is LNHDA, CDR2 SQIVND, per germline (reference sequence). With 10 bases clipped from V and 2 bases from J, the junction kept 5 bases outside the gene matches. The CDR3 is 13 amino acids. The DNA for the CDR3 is TGTGCCACTACAGGGGCCCGCAATCAGCCCCAGCATTTT. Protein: CATTGARNQPQHF.

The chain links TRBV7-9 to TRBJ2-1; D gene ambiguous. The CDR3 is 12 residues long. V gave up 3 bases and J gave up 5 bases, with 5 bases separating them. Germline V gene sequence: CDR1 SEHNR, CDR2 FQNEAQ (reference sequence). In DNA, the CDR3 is TGTGCCAGCAGCTTCGGCGACAATGAGCAGTTCTTC. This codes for CASSFGDNEQFF. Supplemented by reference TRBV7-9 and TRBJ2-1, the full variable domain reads DTGVSQNPRHKITKRGQNVTFRCDPISEHNRLYWYRQTLGQGPEFLTYFQNEAQLEKSRLLSDRFSAERPKGSFSTLEIQRTEQGDSAMYLCASSFGDNEQFFGPGTRLTVL.

The CDR3 DNA sequence: TGCGCCAGCAGAAAGCGGCCGCAAGGGGAGACCCAGTACTTC. Translated, it gives CASRKRPQGETQYF. The chain recombines TRBV5-1 with TRBJ2-5, with D possibly matching TRBD2 (5 bases). Trimming took off 5 bases at V and 5 bases at J, with 16 bases between the two ends. Germline V lookup: CDR1 SGHRS, CDR2 YFSETQ. The CDR3 is 14 amino acids.

In nucleotides, the CDR3 is TGTGCCAGCAGCACCGGACAGGGGATAGGGAACACTGAAGCTTTCTTT. Amino acids: CASSTGQGIGNTEAFF. The J gene is TRBJ1-1, the V gene TRBV5-5; TRBD1 matches 9 bases. There are 16 residues in the CDR3. Per germline, CDR1 SGHKS and CDR2 YYEKEE (reference sequence). After removal of 4 bases from V and 1 base from J, the junction contained 8 bases not matched to a gene.

In DNA form, the CDR3 reads TGTGCCAGCAGTTCCCCTCCGACTAGCGGGATCTACGAGCAGTACTTC. Protein product: CASSSPPTSGIYEQYF. V is TRBV28 and J is TRBJ2-7; TRBD2 aligns across 11 bases. V shed 4 bases and J 3 bases; nucleotides not matched to a gene: 8. The germline V gene encodes CDR1 MDHEN and CDR2 SYDVKM. This CDR3 spans 16 amino acids.

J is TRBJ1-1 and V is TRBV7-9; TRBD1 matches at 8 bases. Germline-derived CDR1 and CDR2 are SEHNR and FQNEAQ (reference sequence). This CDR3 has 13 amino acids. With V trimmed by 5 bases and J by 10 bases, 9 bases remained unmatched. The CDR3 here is CASSHTDRESAFF. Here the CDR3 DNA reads TGTGCCAGCAGCCATACGGACAGGGAGTCAGCTTTCTTT.

CDR3 bases: TGTGCCAGCAGCTCAGCGGAAGGAAACACCATATATTTT. Residues: CASSSAEGNTIYF. The chain employs TRBV7-2 and TRBJ1-3; D is unresolved. The V and J ends lost 4 bases and 4 bases respectively, with 8 bases between them. The CDR3 is made up of 13 amino acids. Germline loops: CDR1 SGHTA, CDR2 FQGNSA.

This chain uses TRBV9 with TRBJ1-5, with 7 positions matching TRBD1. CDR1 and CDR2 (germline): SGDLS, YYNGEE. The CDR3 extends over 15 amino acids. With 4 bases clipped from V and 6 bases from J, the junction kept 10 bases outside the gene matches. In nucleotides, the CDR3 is TGTGCCAGCAGCCCAGGAGACAGGGTGGGTCAGCCCCAGCATTTT. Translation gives CASSPGDRVGQPQHF.

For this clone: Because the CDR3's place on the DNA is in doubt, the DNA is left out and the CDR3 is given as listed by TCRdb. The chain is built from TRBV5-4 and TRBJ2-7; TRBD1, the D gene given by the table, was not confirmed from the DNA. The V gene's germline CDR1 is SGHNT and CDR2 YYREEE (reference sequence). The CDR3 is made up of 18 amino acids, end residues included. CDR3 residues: CASSFSSGRDRDSYEQYF.

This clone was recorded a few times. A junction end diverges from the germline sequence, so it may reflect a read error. The CDR3 region has the DNA TGTGCCAGCAGCCCAAGCACGGATACGCAGTATTTT. Protein sequence: CASSPSTDTQYF. The chain uses TRBV7-9 and TRBJ2-3; D uncertain. This CDR3 has 12 amino acids. The V gene's germline CDR1 is SEHNR and CDR2 FQNEAQ (reference sequence).

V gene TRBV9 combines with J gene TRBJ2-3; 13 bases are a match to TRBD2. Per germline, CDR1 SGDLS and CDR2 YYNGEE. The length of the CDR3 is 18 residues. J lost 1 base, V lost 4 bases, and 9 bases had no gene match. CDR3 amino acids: CASSPGTSGRAGTDTQYF. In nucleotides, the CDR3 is TGTGCCAGCAGCCCAGGTACTAGCGGGAGGGCCGGCACAGATACGCAGTATTTT.

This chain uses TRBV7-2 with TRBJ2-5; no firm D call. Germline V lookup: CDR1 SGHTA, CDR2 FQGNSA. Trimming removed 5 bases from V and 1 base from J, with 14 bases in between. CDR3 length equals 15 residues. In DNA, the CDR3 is TGTGCCAGCAGCATTCAACCGGGTCCCCAAGAGACCCAGTACTTC. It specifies CASSIQPGPQETQYF.

The CDR3 protein is CASSQDLFSYNSPLHF. In DNA form, the CDR3 reads TGCGCCAGCAGCCAAGACCTCTTCTCCTATAATTCACCCCTCCACTTT. This sequence joins TRBV4-1 and TRBJ1-6, with D unclear. The CDR3 runs to 16 residues. Trimming left V 0 bases short and J 0 bases short, with 6 bases between. The germline V gene encodes CDR1 MGHRA and CDR2 YSYEKL.

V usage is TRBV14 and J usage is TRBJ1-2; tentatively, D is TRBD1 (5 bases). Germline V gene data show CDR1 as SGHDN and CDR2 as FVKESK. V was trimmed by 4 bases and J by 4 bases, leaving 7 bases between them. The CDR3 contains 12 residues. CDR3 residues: CASSLQAYGYTF. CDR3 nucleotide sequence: TGTGCCAGCAGCCTACAGGCCTATGGCTACACCTTC.

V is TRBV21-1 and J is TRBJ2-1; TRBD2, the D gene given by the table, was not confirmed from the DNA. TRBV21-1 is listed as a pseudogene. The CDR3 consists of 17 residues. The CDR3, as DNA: TGTGCCAGCAGCAGCCCAGCGGGAGGGCCGTGGTACAATGAGCAGTTCTTC. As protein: CASSSPAGGPWYNEQFF.

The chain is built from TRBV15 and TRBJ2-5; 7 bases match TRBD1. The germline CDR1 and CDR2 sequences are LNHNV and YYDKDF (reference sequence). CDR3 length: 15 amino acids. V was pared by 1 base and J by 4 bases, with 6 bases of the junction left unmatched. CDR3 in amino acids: CATSRVKGAGETQYF. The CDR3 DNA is TGTGCCACCAGCAGAGTAAAGGGGGCCGGAGAGACCCAGTACTTC.

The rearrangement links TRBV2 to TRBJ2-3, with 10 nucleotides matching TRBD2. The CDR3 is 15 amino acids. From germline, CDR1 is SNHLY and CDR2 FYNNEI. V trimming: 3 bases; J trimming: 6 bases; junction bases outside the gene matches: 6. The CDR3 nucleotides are TGTGCCAGCAGTGATCCTAGCGGGAGAACCGATACGCAGTATTTT. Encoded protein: CASSDPSGRTDTQYF. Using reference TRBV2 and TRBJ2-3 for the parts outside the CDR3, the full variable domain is EPEVTQTPSHQVTQMGQEVILRCVPISNHLYFYWYRQILGQKVEFLVSFYNNEISEKSEIFDDQFSVERPDGSNFTLKIRSTKLEDSAMYFCASSDPSGRTDTQYFGPGTRLTVL.